This TCR beta chain was captured by sequencing in a study of radiation and T cells in renal cell carcinoma. This clone has just a few counts. The antigen remains undetermined. As for treatment: treatment-naive control, cytoreductive nephrectomy. Controls included a few female and roughly 12 male donors, resected 2011 to 2014. Sequencing was performed with immunoSEQ multiplex PCR; in TCRdb, only in-frame clones are kept and a portion is missing. The sample holds 15,000 or so clones, 50% to 65% seen once. Overall study results and limits: Dominant CDR3 motifs were more common in irradiated tumors than controls. In nephrectomy-only tumors, top 100 clonotypes averaged approximately 40%, versus approximately 54% irradiated.

The source material was tumor tissue, sampled from a patient whose treatment was nephrectomy without radiotherapy. The sequence came from a man aged 40-55 years with renal cell carcinoma.

CDR3 region: CAWSWRLGRGAFF. The DNA for the CDR3 is TGTGCCTGGAGTTGGAGGTTAGGCCGGGGGGCTTTCTTT. The V call is TRBV30, the J call TRBJ1-1, with D possibly matching TRBD1 (5 bases). Germline CDR1 and CDR2: GTSNPN and SVGIG (reference sequence). V was pared by 2 bases and J by 11 bases, with 18 bases between. The CDR3 contains 13 residues.